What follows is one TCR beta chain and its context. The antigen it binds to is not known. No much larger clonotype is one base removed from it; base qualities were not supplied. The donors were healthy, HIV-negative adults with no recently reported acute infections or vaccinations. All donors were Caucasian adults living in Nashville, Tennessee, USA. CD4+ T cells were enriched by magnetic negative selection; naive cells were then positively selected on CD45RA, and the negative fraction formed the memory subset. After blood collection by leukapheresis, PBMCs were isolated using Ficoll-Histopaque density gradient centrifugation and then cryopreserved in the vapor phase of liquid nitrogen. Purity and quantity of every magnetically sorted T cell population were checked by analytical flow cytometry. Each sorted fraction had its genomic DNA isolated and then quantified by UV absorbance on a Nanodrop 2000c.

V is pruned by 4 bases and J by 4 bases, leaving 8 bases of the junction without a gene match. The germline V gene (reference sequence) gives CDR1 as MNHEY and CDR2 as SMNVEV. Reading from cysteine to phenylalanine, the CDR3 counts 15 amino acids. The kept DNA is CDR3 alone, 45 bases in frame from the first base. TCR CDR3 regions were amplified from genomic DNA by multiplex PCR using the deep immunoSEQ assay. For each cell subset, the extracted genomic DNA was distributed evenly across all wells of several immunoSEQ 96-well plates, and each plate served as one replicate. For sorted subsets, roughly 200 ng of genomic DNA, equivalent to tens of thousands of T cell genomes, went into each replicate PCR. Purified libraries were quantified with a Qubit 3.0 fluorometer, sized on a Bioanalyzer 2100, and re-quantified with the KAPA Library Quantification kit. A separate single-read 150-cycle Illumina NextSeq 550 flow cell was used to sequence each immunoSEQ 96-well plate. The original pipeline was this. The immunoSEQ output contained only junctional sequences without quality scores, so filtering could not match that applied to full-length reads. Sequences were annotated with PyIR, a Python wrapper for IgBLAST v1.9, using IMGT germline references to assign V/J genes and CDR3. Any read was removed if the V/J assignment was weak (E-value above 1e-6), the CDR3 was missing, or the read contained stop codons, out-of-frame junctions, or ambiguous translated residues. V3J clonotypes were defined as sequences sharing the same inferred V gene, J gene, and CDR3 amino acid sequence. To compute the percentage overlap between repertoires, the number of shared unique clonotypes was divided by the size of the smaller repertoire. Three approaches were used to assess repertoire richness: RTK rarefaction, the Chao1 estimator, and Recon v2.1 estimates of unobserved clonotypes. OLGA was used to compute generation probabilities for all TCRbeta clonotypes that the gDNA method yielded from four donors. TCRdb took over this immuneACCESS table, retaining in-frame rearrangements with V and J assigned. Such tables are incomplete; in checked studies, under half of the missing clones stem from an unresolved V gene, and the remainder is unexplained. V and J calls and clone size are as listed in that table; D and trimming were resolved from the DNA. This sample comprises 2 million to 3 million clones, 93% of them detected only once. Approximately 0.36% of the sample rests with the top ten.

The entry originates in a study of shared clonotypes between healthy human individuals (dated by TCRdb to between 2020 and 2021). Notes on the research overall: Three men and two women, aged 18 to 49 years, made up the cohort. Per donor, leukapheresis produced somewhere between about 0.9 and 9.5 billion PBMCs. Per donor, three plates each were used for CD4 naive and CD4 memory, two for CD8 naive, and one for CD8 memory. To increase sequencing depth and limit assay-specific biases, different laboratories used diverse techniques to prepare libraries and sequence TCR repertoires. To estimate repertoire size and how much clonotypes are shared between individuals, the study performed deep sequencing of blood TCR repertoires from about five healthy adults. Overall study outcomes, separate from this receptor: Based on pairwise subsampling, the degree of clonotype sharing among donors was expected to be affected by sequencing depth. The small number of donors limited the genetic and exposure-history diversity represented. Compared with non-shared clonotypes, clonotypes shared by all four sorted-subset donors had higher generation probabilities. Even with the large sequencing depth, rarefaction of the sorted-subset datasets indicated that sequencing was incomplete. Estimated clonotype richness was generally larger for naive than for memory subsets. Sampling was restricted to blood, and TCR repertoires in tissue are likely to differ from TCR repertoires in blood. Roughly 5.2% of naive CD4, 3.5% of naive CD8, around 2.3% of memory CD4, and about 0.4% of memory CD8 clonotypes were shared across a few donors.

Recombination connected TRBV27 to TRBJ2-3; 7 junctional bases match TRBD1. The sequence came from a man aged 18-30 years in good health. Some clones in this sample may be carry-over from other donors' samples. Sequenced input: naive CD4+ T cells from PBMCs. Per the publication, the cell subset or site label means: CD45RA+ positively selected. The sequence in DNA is TGTGCCAGCAGTTCATCCTACAGGGGATCAGATACGCAGTATTTT. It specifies CASSSSYRGSDTQYF.